These 8 T cell receptor beta chains were sequenced from one sample in a study of CD8 T cells in ankylosing spondylitis. TCRdb ran MiXCR on the 5' RACE reads and lists one entry per CDR3 protein. The sample records fewer than 80,000 distinct CDR3 sequences, about 5.4% being singletons. Sequences were obtained from blood, either unsorted or a sorted T cell fraction (not recorded which). The source is a male donor with ankylosing spondylitis or in good health (not recorded which).

This clonotype was seen many times. The J gene is TRBJ1-2, the V gene TRBV2; D ambiguous. The CDR3 is 15 residues long. V gave up 7 bases and J gave up 8 bases, with 23 bases separating them. Germline V gene data show CDR1 as SNHLY and CDR2 as FYNNEI. The CDR3 bases are TGTGCCAGCACCCTATCGGGCCGTTCTACCGGGGGCTACACCTTC. It specifies CASTLSGRSTGGYTF.

The genes are TRBV6-1 and TRBJ1-4; 7 bases are shared with TRBD1. The ends lost 6 bases at V and 7 bases at J; junction bases unmatched: 11. This CDR3 contains 15 residues. The germline CDR1 and CDR2 sequences are MNHNS and SASEGT. As DNA, the CDR3 is TGTGCCAGCAGCACCGACAGGGACTTCTCTGAAAAACTGTTTTTT. As protein: CASSTDRDFSEKLFF.

This clonotype was seen repeatedly, ten times or more. The chain uses TRBV12-3 or TRBV12-4 and TRBJ1-4; 10 positions match TRBD1. The CDR3 extends over 14 amino acids. The V and J ends lost 3 bases and 8 bases, in that order; junction bases with no gene match: 3. CDR3 sequence (DNA): TGTGCCAGCAGTTTGACAGGGGGCGCCGAAAAACTGTTTTTT. It codes for CASSLTGGAEKLFF.

In this sample, this clonotype turned up many times. This rearrangement joins TRBV6-2 or TRBV6-3 to TRBJ1-2, with 7 bases aligning to TRBD1. Germline-derived CDR1 and CDR2 are MNHEY and SVGEGT. The V gene end was trimmed by 4 bases and the J gene end by 0 bases; junction bases not matched to a gene: 14. This CDR3 spans 18 amino acids. CDR3: CASSFPENSTGTNYGYTF. The DNA for the CDR3 is TGTGCCAGCAGTTTTCCGGAGAACTCGACAGGGACTAACTATGGCTACACCTTC.

This clonotype was counted ten times or more. The CDR3 nucleotides read TGTGCCAGCAGCTTGGCAGGGACAGTTCAAGAGACCCAGTACTTC. Protein product: CASSLAGTVQETQYF. The J gene is TRBJ2-5, the V gene TRBV5-4, with 7 bases that match TRBD1. V dropped 0 bases and J dropped 2; count of bases not matched to a gene: 4. This CDR3 region has 15 residues. The germline V gene has CDR1 SGHNT and CDR2 YYREEE (reference sequence).

This clonotype was picked up many times. The CDR3 protein is CSSFRGTANTGELFF. CDR3 nucleotides: TGCAGTTCATTTAGGGGGACAGCGAACACCGGGGAGCTGTTTTTT. V gene TRBV20-1 combines with J gene TRBJ2-2; 7 nucleotides agree with TRBD1. The CDR3 sequence is 15 residues long. Germline trimming cut 8 bases from V and 0 bases from J; bases unmatched to any gene: 9. The germline V gene has CDR1 DFQATT and CDR2 SNEGSKA (reference sequence).

This clonotype was counted many times. The chain links TRBV25-1 to TRBJ2-5; no clear D. V gave up 2 bases and J gave up 2 bases, with 15 bases separating them. Germline lookup yields CDR1 MGHDK and CDR2 SYGVNS. CDR3 length: 16 residues. The CDR3 region is CASSEGLGTAQETQYF. CDR3 coding DNA: TGTGCCAGCAGTGAAGGTTTGGGAACAGCACAAGAGACCCAGTACTTC.

The chain links TRBV4-1 to TRBJ2-7, with 15 bases fitting TRBD2. J lost 0 bases, V lost 4 bases, and 7 bases had no gene match. CDR3 length equals 18 residues. Germline V lookup: CDR1 MGHRA, CDR2 YSYEKL. As DNA, the CDR3 is TGCGCCAGCAGCCTGGGACTAGCGGGGGGCCCAAGCTCCTACGAGCAGTACTTC. Protein: CASSLGLAGGPSSYEQYF.